This T cell receptor (beta chain) comes out of a study of T cells in women clearing cervical HPV infection. Study-level information: Case blood was drawn when the lesion was first found; control blood after infection became undetectable. Study-wide points: CIN3+ cases had significantly higher TCR richness than controls; evenness did not differ. Cases and controls were distinguished at AUC over 0.75 by richness and V genes.

Note on this clone: Its antigen is not known. Read data end 3 residues before the CDR3 end; the end is taken from the germline J gene.

immunoSEQ multiplex PCR used an average of around 1,200 ng genomic DNA. Sequencing was performed with immunoSEQ multiplex PCR; in TCRdb, only in-frame clones are kept and a portion is missing. The data include about 48,000 clones; the top ten clones carry around 1.5%. V lost 6 bases and J lost 5; bases outside the gene matches: 10. There are 15 residues in the CDR3. Per the germline V gene, CDR1 is MNHEY and CDR2 is SVGEGT. V and J are TRBV6-2 or TRBV6-3 and TRBJ2-7; 10 bases are shared with TRBD1. Material: blood buffy coat. The receptor's source is a woman aged 18-69 years with a cervical HPV16 infection that either progressed to CIN3+ or cleared (not recorded which). CDR3 bases read: TGTGCCAGCAGGACGACCGGGACAGGGGTCAACGAG. This gives the protein CASRTTGTGVNE. The entire CDR3 protein reads CASRTTGTGVNEQYF.